These 32 T cell receptor beta chains were all obtained from the same sample, sequenced in a study of CD8 T cells in Susac syndrome. The authors reverse transcribed 0.5 to 1 ug RNA with random hexamers. TCRdb re-called the immunoSEQ multiplex PCR reads through MiXCR, storing one row per CDR3 protein. The sample lists about 400,000 distinct CDR3 sequences; 75% to 90% were seen once. The specimen sequenced was CD8+ T cells from PBMCs. These receptors were collected from a human donor with multiple sclerosis.

A word on this clonotype: The junction differs from germline at one of its ends, possibly a read error. The chain uses TRBV13 and TRBJ2-7; 8 bases line up with TRBD1. This CDR3 contains 14 residues. Germline V CDR1 and CDR2: PRHDT, FYEKMQ (reference sequence). As DNA, the CDR3 is TGTGCCAGCACCTTAACCCAGGGGGCGGGTGAGCAGTACTTC. Residues: CASTLTQGAGEQYF.

CDR3 protein: CASRRDLAGAHTGELFF. CDR3 DNA sequence: TGTGCCAGTCGGAGGGACCTAGCGGGAGCCCACACCGGGGAGCTGTTTTTT. The V and J genes are TRBV19 and TRBJ2-2; TRBD2 matches at 10 bases. The CDR3 has 17 amino acids. V trimming: 8 bases; J trimming: 3 bases; junction bases outside the gene matches: 12. CDR1 is LNHDA, CDR2 SQIVND, per germline (reference sequence).

J is TRBJ1-1 and V is TRBV4-1; tentative D call: TRBD1 (5 bases). V lost 3 bases and J 1 base, leaving 12 bases between the germline ends. Germline values: CDR1 MGHRA, CDR2 YSYEKL. This CDR3 spans 15 amino acids. CDR3 sequence (DNA): TGCGCCAGCAGCCAGTCAGGGAACTCGAACACTGAAGCTTTCTTT. It codes for CASSQSGNSNTEAFF.

This clonotype was seen once. V and J are TRBV5-1 and TRBJ2-7, with D perhaps matching TRBD1 or TRBD2 (5 bases each). The V end was cut by 0 bases, the J end by 0 bases, with 13 bases between. There are 16 residues in the CDR3. Germline CDR1 and CDR2: SGHRS and YFSETQ. This chain's CDR3 is CASSLEVGTSSYEQYF. The CDR3 region has the DNA TGCGCCAGCAGCTTGGAGGTGGGGACGAGCTCCTACGAGCAGTACTTC. Full variable domain (outside the CDR3, taken from reference TRBV5-1 and TRBJ2-7): KAGVTQTPRYLIKTRGQQVTLSCSPISGHRSVSWYQQTPGQGLQFLFEYFSETQRNKGNFPGRFSGRQFSNSRSEMNVSTLELGDSALYLCASSLEVGTSSYEQYFGPGTRLTVT.

This clonotype has a single count. V is TRBV4-2 and J is TRBJ2-7; D is unresolved. The V gene lost 1 base and the J gene lost 3 bases, with 13 bases spanning the gap. This CDR3 contains 15 residues. The germline V gene encodes CDR1 LGHNA and CDR2 YNFKEQ. In nucleotides, the CDR3 is TGTGCCAGCAGCCAAGCGGAGCCCTCCTACTACGAGCAGTACTTC. Its protein is CASSQAEPSYYEQYF.

CDR3 nucleotide sequence: TGTGCCAGCAGGTACAGGGGTGGGAATCAGCCCCAGCATTTT. Translated: CASRYRGGNQPQHF. The chain carries TRBV27 and TRBJ1-5; 7 bases match TRBD1. Germline CDR1 MNHEY, CDR2 SMNVEV (reference sequence). Trimming took 6 bases from V and 4 from J; bases not matched to a gene: 6. The CDR3 is made up of 14 amino acids.

V usage is TRBV30 and J usage is TRBJ2-7; 8 nucleotides align to TRBD1. The trim removed 1 base at V and 6 bases at J, leaving 8 bases unmatched. Looked up from germline, CDR1 is GTSNPN and CDR2 is SVGIG (reference sequence). The CDR3 length is 14 residues. The DNA of the CDR3 is TGTGCCTGGAGTGCGGCGACAGGGGCCGGCGAGCAGTACTTC. Residues: CAWSAATGAGEQYF.

This clonotype was found once. This chain joins TRBV25-1 and TRBJ2-2; TRBD1 matches 9 bases. There are 19 residues in the CDR3. J gave up 8 bases and V 0 bases, and 16 bases lay outside the gene matches. The germline CDR1 and CDR2 sequences are MGHDK and SYGVNS. For the CDR3, the DNA is TGTGCCAGCAGTGAATACCGAGGCCGACAGGGGGGGGAAGAAGGGGAGCTGTTTTTT. Translation gives CASSEYRGRQGGEEGELFF.

The chain links TRBV28 to TRBJ1-1, with a possible D match to TRBD1 (6 bases). The CDR3 has 19 amino acids. Germline V gene lookup returns CDR1 MDHEN and CDR2 SYDVKM. The ends were cut back, 6 bases at V and 4 bases at J, with 30 bases in the middle. CDR3 sequence reads: CASRPEPKETSQGFTEAFF. The CDR3 DNA is TGTGCCAGCAGGCCCGAACCCAAAGAAACGTCGCAGGGGTTCACTGAAGCTTTCTTT.

The V and J genes are TRBV10-3 and TRBJ2-2; either TRBD1 or TRBD2 may fit D (5 bases each). With 4 bases removed from V and 4 bases from J, the gap between germline ends came to 13 bases. Germline V CDR1 and CDR2: ENHRY, SYGVKD. The CDR3 sequence is 15 residues long. CDR3 in amino acids: CAISGRDPATGELFF. CDR3 in DNA: TGTGCCATCAGTGGCAGGGACCCTGCCACCGGGGAGCTGTTTTTT.

The chain carries TRBV13 and TRBJ2-3, with TRBD2 matching 7 bases. This CDR3 comprises 16 residues. Germline V CDR1 and CDR2: PRHDT, FYEKMQ (reference sequence). Trimming at V came to 1 base and at J to 4 bases, leaving 8 bases not matched to a gene. Written as DNA, the CDR3 is TGTGCCAGCAGCTTAGAGTCTGCGGGAGTGGCAGATACGCAGTATTTT. Protein: CASSLESAGVADTQYF.

The CDR3 sequence: CSVPGNTEAFF. In DNA form, the CDR3 reads TGCAGCGTTCCCGGGAACACTGAAGCTTTCTTT. The V call is TRBV29-1, the J call TRBJ1-1; D is unclear. There are 11 residues in the CDR3. The V gene's germline CDR1 is SQVTM and CDR2 ANQGSEA. The V end was cut by 5 bases, the J end by 1 base, with 5 bases between.

This clonotype was recorded a few times. This chain connects TRBV14 to TRBJ2-5; possibly TRBD2 for D (6 bases). V was trimmed by 2 bases and J by 2 bases, leaving 33 bases between them. This CDR3 has 22 amino acids. Germline assignment: CDR1 SGHDN and CDR2 FVKESK. DNA for the CDR3: TGTGCCAGCAGCCAAACGCCCTGGGGAGCGGGCCAAGCCCGTCGCCCACAAGAGACCCAGTACTTC. Its translation is CASSQTPWGAGQARRPQETQYF.

A single count supports this clonotype. This sequence joins TRBV28 and TRBJ1-5; 7 bases match TRBD1. There are 18 residues in the CDR3. The V gene end was trimmed by 1 base and the J gene end by 0 bases; junction bases not matched to a gene: 9. Germline V gives CDR1 MDHEN, CDR2 SYDVKM. The CDR3 coding sequence is TGTGCCAGCAGTTTATCCCCAGGACAGGTTTATAGCAATCAGCCCCAGCATTTT. Amino acids: CASSLSPGQVYSNQPQHF.

The gene calls are TRBV19 and TRBJ2-6; D is perhaps TRBD1 or TRBD2 (5 bases each). Germline CDR1 reads LNHDA; CDR2 reads SQIVND (reference sequence). Trimming stripped 5 bases from V and 0 bases from J, with 20 bases between. The CDR3 is 19 residues long. The CDR3: CASSPLAGTVNSGANVLTF. The CDR3 region has the DNA TGTGCCAGTAGTCCTCTCGCCGGGACGGTTAACTCTGGGGCCAACGTCCTGACTTTC.

In its sample, this clonotype was seen once. The V and J genes are TRBV6-5 and TRBJ2-7; 13 bases are shared with TRBD2. V lost 6 bases to trimming and J lost 4 bases; unmatched junction nucleotides: 3. Looked up from germline, CDR1 is MNHEY and CDR2 is SVGAGI. The CDR3 contains 14 residues. CDR3 nucleotides: TGTGCCAGCAGAGGACTAGCGGGAGAATACGAGCAGTACTTC. Translated, it gives CASRGLAGEYEQYF.

In this sample, this clonotype turned up once. The V and J genes are TRBV27 and TRBJ2-7; D call uncertain. This CDR3 is built from 13 residues. Germline V gene lookup returns CDR1 MNHEY and CDR2 SMNVEV (reference sequence). V shed 3 bases and J shed 6 bases, with 12 bases lying between them. In nucleotides, the CDR3 is TGTGCCAGCAGTTTCGGGCTTAGAGGCGAGCAGTACTTC. This gives the protein CASSFGLRGEQYF.

CDR3 amino acids: CASSISSGTEDGETQYF. CDR3 bases: TGTGCCAGTAGTATATCGTCCGGGACGGAGGATGGGGAGACCCAGTACTTC. The V call is TRBV19, the J call TRBJ2-5; perhaps D is TRBD1 or TRBD2 (5 bases each). Trimming shortened V by 2 bases and J by 5 bases, and 21 bases separated the two germline ends. The V gene's germline CDR1 is LNHDA and CDR2 SQIVND (reference sequence). This CDR3 is 17 amino acids long.

This sequence joins TRBV10-3 and TRBJ2-1; 8 bases are a match to TRBD1. Germline lookup yields CDR1 ENHRY and CDR2 SYGVKD. V lost 4 bases, J lost 6 bases, and 5 bases stayed unmatched. CDR3 size: 14 residues. DNA of the CDR3: TGTGCCATCAGTGGGACAGGGAATGGCAATGAGCAGTTCTTC. This encodes CAISGTGNGNEQFF.

This chain uses TRBV24-1 with TRBJ2-3; a possible D gene is TRBD2 (6 bases). V was cut by 7 bases and J by 0 bases, with 13 bases left in between. The CDR3 has 15 amino acids. Germline lookup yields CDR1 KGHDR and CDR2 SFDVKD. CDR3: CATSSGTSSTDTQYF. As DNA, the CDR3 is TGTGCCACCAGCTCCGGGACTTCCAGCACAGATACGCAGTATTTT.

This clonotype was detected only a few times. The genes are TRBV4-1 and TRBJ1-1; D is undetermined. The CDR3 extends over 14 amino acids. The V gene lost 1 base and the J gene lost 1 base, with 7 bases spanning the gap. CDR1 is MGHRA and CDR2 is YSYEKL in the germline V gene. The CDR3 spells CASSQVFGNTEAFF. The CDR3 DNA sequence: TGCGCCAGCAGCCAAGTTTTCGGGAACACTGAAGCTTTCTTT.

This clonotype has just a few counts. CDR3 residues: CASSSFPGLAGRGEQYF. Here the CDR3 DNA reads TGTGCCAGCAGCTCCTTTCCGGGACTAGCGGGGCGCGGGGAGCAGTACTTC. The chain is built from TRBV11-2 and TRBJ2-7; 13 bases are a match to TRBD2. Germline V gives CDR1 SGHAT, CDR2 FQNNGV. The CDR3 runs 17 residues. V trimming: 4 bases; J trimming: 7 bases; junction bases outside the gene matches: 13.

The J gene is TRBJ2-1, the V gene TRBV6-1; D possibly corresponds to TRBD1 (5 bases). Deletions cut 8 bases from V and 9 bases from J, with 11 bases between. Germline V gives CDR1 MNHNS, CDR2 SASEGT. The CDR3 totals 11 residues. CDR3 protein: CASVGVGEQFF. The CDR3 DNA is TGTGCCAGCGTAGGGGTCGGTGAGCAGTTCTTC.

In this sample, this clonotype turned up a few times. The V gene is TRBV30, the J gene TRBJ2-7, with TRBD2 identical over 7 bases. This CDR3 is 14 amino acids long. Per the germline V gene, CDR1 is GTSNPN and CDR2 is SVGIG (reference sequence). The J segment lost 3 bases and the V segment lost 2 bases, leaving 7 bases of the junction unmatched. The CDR3 region has the DNA TGTGCCTGGAGTCGCGGAGCGGGGAGCTACGAGCAGTACTTC. Its translation is CAWSRGAGSYEQYF.

This chain links TRBV27 with TRBJ2-6; D gene unclear. With 7 bases removed from V and 0 bases from J, the gap between germline ends came to 7 bases. CDR3 size: 14 residues. Looked up from germline, CDR1 is MNHEY and CDR2 is SMNVEV (reference sequence). CDR3 loop: CASTDGSGANVLTF. The CDR3 bases are TGTGCCAGCACCGACGGCTCTGGGGCCAACGTCCTGACTTTC. Drawing the rest from reference TRBV27 and TRBJ2-6, the complete variable domain is EAQVTQNPRYLITVTGKKLTVTCSQNMNHEYMSWYRQDPGLGLRQIYYSMNVEVTDKGDVPEGYKVSRKEKRNFPLILESPSPNQTSLYFCASTDGSGANVLTFGAGSRLTVL.

J is TRBJ1-1 and V is TRBV5-1; the D gene is possibly TRBD1 (6 bases). The CDR3 sequence is 14 residues long. CDR1 and CDR2 from the germline V gene are SGHRS and YFSETQ. Trimming removed 0 bases from V and 4 bases from J, with 10 bases in between. The CDR3 spells CASSLGTGPTEAFF. Here the CDR3 DNA reads TGCGCCAGCAGCTTGGGTACAGGGCCCACTGAAGCTTTCTTT.

This clonotype came up many times. The rearrangement links TRBV12-3 or TRBV12-4 to TRBJ2-3, with D hard to call. V lost 4 bases and J 5 bases, leaving 4 bases between the germline ends. The CDR3 has 11 residues. The CDR3 DNA reads TGTGCCAGCAGTTCCGGAGATACGCAGTATTTT. This translates into CASSSGDTQYF.

This sequence joins TRBV28 and TRBJ2-2; a weak D match, TRBD1 (5 bases). Trimming pared 3 bases from V and 7 bases from J, leaving 18 bases between. The germline gives CDR1 MDHEN, CDR2 SYDVKM. This CDR3 has 16 residues. The CDR3 region has the DNA TGTGCCAGCAGTTTTCAGGACACGGAAGACATCGGGGAGCTGTTTTTT. Amino acid sequence: CASSFQDTEDIGELFF.

V usage is TRBV4-2 and J usage is TRBJ1-5, with D possibly being TRBD1 (5 bases). The V end was cut by 0 bases, the J end by 4 bases, with 16 bases between. From germline, CDR1 is LGHNA and CDR2 YNFKEQ. CDR3 length equals 17 residues. The CDR3 loop reads CASSQDRMGPGNQPQHF. CDR3 DNA: TGTGCCAGCAGCCAAGATAGAATGGGGCCGGGGAATCAGCCCCAGCATTTT.

The chain links TRBV6-1 to TRBJ2-5; weak D call: TRBD2 (6 bases). Germline lookup yields CDR1 MNHNS and CDR2 SASEGT. The CDR3 runs 16 residues. V dropped 6 bases and J dropped 3 bases, with 20 bases sitting between them. In DNA, the CDR3 is TGTGCCAGCAGGGGATTTAGCGGTATGGGGGAAGAGACCCAGTACTTC. Translating gives CASRGFSGMGEETQYF.

The chain carries TRBV7-6 and TRBJ2-1; tentatively, D is TRBD1 (6 bases). Germline V gene sequence: CDR1 SGHVS, CDR2 FNYEAQ. Between the trimmed V and J ends, which lost 11 bases and 0 bases, there was a span of 14 bases. The CDR3 is 14 residues long. In DNA form, the CDR3 reads TGTGCCCTTGGGGACACGAACTCCTACAATGAGCAGTTCTTC. This codes for CALGDTNSYNEQFF. The full variable domain, with the rest looked up from reference TRBV7-6 and TRBJ2-1, is GAGVSQSPRYKVTKRGQDVALRCDPISGHVSLYWYRQALGQGPEFLTYFNYEAQQDKSGLPNDRFSAERPEGSISTLTIQRTEQRDSAMYRCALGDTNSYNEQFFGPGTRLTVL.

The genes are TRBV27 and TRBJ2-7; TRBD2 matches at 11 bases. V shed 0 bases and J 3 bases; nucleotides not matched to a gene: 7. Looked up from germline, CDR1 is MNHEY and CDR2 is SMNVEV (reference sequence). This CDR3 spans 17 amino acids. CDR3 sequence: CASSLSSGGAVRYEQYF. The CDR3, as DNA: TGTGCCAGCAGTTTATCTAGCGGGGGGGCCGTACGCTACGAGCAGTACTTC.